The rows below give T cell receptor beta chains drawn from one sample of a study of human T cells and chemical hapten exposure. TCRdb used MiXCR to reprocess the RACE reads, holding one entry per CDR3 protein. The sample lists about 69,000 distinct CDR3 sequences; approximately 10% were seen once. Sample: whole blood, taken in connection with sensitization to the hapten diphenylcyclopropenone (DPC). The receptor set was obtained from a woman aged 50 to 60 with alopecia areata. Some clones in this sample may be carry-over from other donors' samples. Each CDR3 is given with its conserved first and last residue. The D gene is left open where the match is weak. The size field is filled for only some rows; it gives once, few, many or a size class.

V gene	D gene	J gene	clone size	CDR3 DNA	CDR3 protein
TRBV29-1	-	TRBJ2-5	-	TGCAGCGTTGAAAGGCAGGTCCAAGAGACCCAGTACTTC	CSVERQVQETQYF
TRBV27	TRBD2	TRBJ2-1	-	TGTGCCAGCAGTTACGGGGGGGCCTCGGATGAGCAGTTCTTT	CASSYGGASDEQFF
TRBV19	TRBD2	TRBJ2-5	-	TGTGCCAGTAGTCCCCCGGGACTAGCGGGAGAAGAGACCCAGTACTTC	CASSPPGLAGEETQYF
TRBV2	-	TRBJ2-1	many	TGTGCCAGCCTTGGCCGGGATGAGCAGTTCTTC	CASLGRDEQFF
TRBV6-6	TRBD2	TRBJ2-1	-	TGTGCCAGCAACCGAGGACAGACATCTAGCGGGCCGAAGGGGAATGAGCAGTTCTTC	CASNRGQTSSGPKGNEQFF
TRBV12-3/TRBV12-4	-	TRBJ2-1	many	TGTGCCAGCAGTTTCCGGGGGGCGGGTGAGCAGTTCTTC	CASSFRGAGEQFF
TRBV9	-	TRBJ2-3	-	TGTGCCAGCAGCCCCCACACAGATACGCAGTATTTT	CASSPHTDTQYF
TRBV11-2	TRBD2	TRBJ2-7	many	TGTGCCAGCAGGCCCCCGGGACTAGTGAACGAGCAGTACTTC	CASRPPGLVNEQYF
TRBV7-2	TRBD2	TRBJ2-1	-	TGTGCCAGCAGCCGAACTACCGGGACTAGCGGTTACAATGAGCAGTTCTTC	CASSRTTGTSGYNEQFF
TRBV5-1	-	TRBJ1-1	few	TGCGCCAGCAGCTTGGCCCTCGGCTCGGGGGGCACTGAAGCTTTCTTT	CASSLALGSGGTEAFF
TRBV29-1	TRBD1	TRBJ2-4	-	TGCAGCGTTGAAGACACAGGGGGCTTGCCCAAAAACATTCAGTACTTC	CSVEDTGGLPKNIQYF
TRBV7-2	-	TRBJ2-3	-	TGTGCCAGCAGCTTAATAGCGTTGGGACAAGGTACGCAGTATTTT	CASSLIALGQGTQYF
TRBV7-6	-	TRBJ2-3	many	TGTGCCAGCAGCTTAGCGTTCGGGGGAGAGGTGGATACGCAGTATTTT	CASSLAFGGEVDTQYF
TRBV10-3	TRBD2	TRBJ2-7	many	TGTGCCATCAGTCCGGGACTAGCTACATACGAGCAGTACTTC	CAISPGLATYEQYF
TRBV11-2	TRBD1	TRBJ2-2	many	TGTGCCAGCAGCCTAGGGGGCGCGAGAACCGGGGAGCTGTTTTTT	CASSLGGARTGELFF
TRBV7-6	-	TRBJ1-1	few	TGTGCCAGCAGCTTATGGGGTGAGAGCACTGAAGCTTTCTTT	CASSLWGESTEAFF
TRBV24-1	TRBD2	TRBJ2-1	few	TGTGCCACCAGTGACCTTCGGACTAGCGGGAAAACCTACAATGAGCAGTTCTTC	CATSDLRTSGKTYNEQFF
TRBV6-1	-	TRBJ2-7	-	TGTGCCAGCAGTGAACAGGGCGTCTCCGAGCAGTACTTC	CASSEQGVSEQYF
TRBV24-1	-	TRBJ2-4	-	TGTGCCACCAGTGAGGCTTCTAGACCGAACATTCAGTACTTC	CATSEASRPNIQYF
TRBV28	-	TRBJ2-7	many	TGTGCCAGCAGTTTAGGGAGGACAGGCTACGAGCAGTACTTC	CASSLGRTGYEQYF
TRBV20-1	-	TRBJ2-3	many	TGCAGTGCTAGAGATCCCCGGGGCCCCACAGATACGCAGTATTTT	CSARDPRGPTDTQYF
TRBV9	TRBD1	TRBJ2-7	few	TGTGCCAGCAGCCAGGGACAGAGCTCCTACGAGCAGTACTTC	CASSQGQSSYEQYF
TRBV7-2	-	TRBJ2-7	many	TGTGCCAGCAGCTTAAGGTTGAGCTTCGGCGCCGCGGCCTCAACCTACGAGCAGTACTTC	CASSLRLSFGAAASTYEQYF
TRBV20-1	-	TRBJ2-5	many	TGCAGTGCTAGAGGGGATCAAGAGACCCAGTACTTC	CSARGDQETQYF
TRBV29-1	-	TRBJ2-7	few	TGCAGCGTTGCCTCCGGGATGGGCTACGAGCAGTACTTC	CSVASGMGYEQYF
TRBV10-3	-	TRBJ1-1	many	TGTGCCGTAGGAGGGGGATCACGGAACACTGAAGCTTTCTTT	CAVGGGSRNTEAFF
TRBV7-9	TRBD1	TRBJ2-5	few	TGTGCCAGCAGCTCCCGGACAGGGCCGTCGGAGACCCAGTACTTC	CASSSRTGPSETQYF
TRBV18	-	TRBJ1-1	many	TGTGCCAGCTCACTTGACAGGAACACTGAAGCTTTCTTT	CASSLDRNTEAFF
TRBV29-1	TRBD1	TRBJ2-7	-	TGCAGCGTTGAGGACAGGGGTCGGGACGAGCAGTACTTC	CSVEDRGRDEQYF
TRBV11-2	TRBD2	TRBJ2-7	many	TGTGCCAGCAGCTTCTGGAGCGGGACTAGCGGGTACGAGCAGTACTTC	CASSFWSGTSGYEQYF
TRBV7-9	TRBD1	TRBJ2-1	many	TGTGCCAGCAGGGACAGGGGGCTGGACAATGAGCAGTTCTTC	CASRDRGLDNEQFF
TRBV29-1	-	TRBJ2-7	-	TGCAGCGTCTTAACAGGGTCGCTTATCTACGAGCAGTACTTC	CSVLTGSLIYEQYF
TRBV28	TRBD2	TRBJ2-1	-	TGTGCCAGCAGTTTTCCGACTAGCGAGCAGTTCTTC	CASSFPTSEQFF
TRBV7-2	-	TRBJ1-5	many	TGTGCCAGCAGCCTCCGAGGGGGTTCTGAACCCCAGCATTTT	CASSLRGGSEPQHF
TRBV29-1	TRBD2	TRBJ2-3	many	TGCAGCGTTCGGGAGGCAGTAGATACGCAGTATTTT	CSVREAVDTQYF
TRBV18	-	TRBJ2-3	-	TGTGCCAGCTCACCATCAGATACGCAGTATTTT	CASSPSDTQYF
TRBV29-1	-	TRBJ1-1	few	TGCAGCGTTGATAAGGGGGCTGAAGCTTTCTTT	CSVDKGAEAFF
TRBV7-8	-	TRBJ1-5	few	TGTGCCAGCAGCGCCGGTGGCAATCAGCCCCAGCATTTT	CASSAGGNQPQHF
TRBV10-2	-	TRBJ2-3	few	TGCGCCAGCACGCCGGGACTTCCGACCACAGATACGCAGTATTTT	CASTPGLPTTDTQYF
TRBV2	TRBD1	TRBJ2-7	many	TGTGCCAGCAGCGCACAGGGGGCCCTCGAGCAGTACTTC	CASSAQGALEQYF
TRBV19	TRBD1	TRBJ1-5	-	TGTGCCAGTAGTCCTCCAGGGGGCCGGGATCAGCCCCAGCATTTT	CASSPPGGRDQPQHF
TRBV7-2	-	TRBJ2-1	many	TGTGCCAGCAGTCCCCTCGGGAGCTCTTCTGAGCAGTTCTTC	CASSPLGSSSEQFF
TRBV29-1	-	TRBJ1-2	many	TGCAGCGTTGAAGCAACAGTGCCTAACTATGGCTACACCTTC	CSVEATVPNYGYTF
TRBV29-1	-	TRBJ2-1	many	TGCAGCGTTGAGGGGAATGAGCAGTTCTTC	CSVEGNEQFF
TRBV10-1	TRBD1	TRBJ1-1	many	TGCGCCAGCAGTGATGAGGGGGCATCGAACACTGAAGCTTTCTTT	CASSDEGASNTEAFF
TRBV3-1	-	TRBJ2-1	-	TGTGCCAGCAGCCAGGGACTTAGGCAGTTCTTC	CASSQGLRQFF
TRBV12-3/TRBV12-4	-	TRBJ2-2	few	TGTGCCAGCAGCCTTCTCCTGGCAGGGGAGCTGTTTTTT	CASSLLLAGELFF
TRBV6-2/TRBV6-3	TRBD1	TRBJ1-3	-	TGTGCCAGCAGTTACGGGACAGGATACTCTGGAAACACCATATATTTT	CASSYGTGYSGNTIYF
TRBV29-1	TRBD2	TRBJ2-1	many	TGCAGCGTTGTACGGGGGGTAGCCTACAATGAGCAGTTCTTC	CSVVRGVAYNEQFF
TRBV5-1	-	TRBJ1-5	-	TGCGCCAGCAGCTTGGAAGGAATCCAGCCCCAGCATTTT	CASSLEGIQPQHF
TRBV10-1	-	TRBJ2-2	many	TGCGCCAGCAGTCCTTTGAAAGGACAGACTACCGGGGAGCTGTTTTTT	CASSPLKGQTTGELFF
TRBV12-3/TRBV12-4	-	TRBJ1-1	few	TGTGCCAGCAGCTCGACAGGAGTCACTGAAGCTTTCTTT	CASSSTGVTEAFF
TRBV7-2	-	TRBJ2-3	many	TGTGCCAGCAGCTTAGGTTCGCCTTACACAGATACGCAGTATTTT	CASSLGSPYTDTQYF
TRBV25-1	TRBD1	TRBJ2-5	many	TGTGCCAGCAGTGGACGGACAGGGGCGGTCGGAGAGACCCAGTACTTC	CASSGRTGAVGETQYF
TRBV2	-	TRBJ2-7	few	TGTGCCAGCAGCGCAAAACTCCCTGGCGAGCAGTACTTC	CASSAKLPGEQYF
TRBV12-3/TRBV12-4	-	TRBJ2-3	-	TGTGCCAGCAGTTTTGGGGATACGCAGTATTTT	CASSFGDTQYF
TRBV29-1	-	TRBJ1-2	few	TGCAGCGTTGGGCGGTCCTCGCAGGGCTACACCTTC	CSVGRSSQGYTF
TRBV29-1	TRBD2	TRBJ2-1	many	TGCAGCGTTGAAGAGGCTAGCGGGAGTATCAATGAGCAGTTCTTC	CSVEEASGSINEQFF
TRBV24-1	-	TRBJ1-5	many	TGTGCCACCAGTGCCTCGGGCGGAAATCAGCCCCAGCATTTT	CATSASGGNQPQHF